Below are 24 T cell receptor beta chains sequenced from a single sample in a study of CD8+ T cells in alopecia areata. Described treatment: oral pan-JAK inhibitor, 5-10 mg twice daily. cDNA prepared by RNA extraction and subsequent reverse transcription served as the template for sequencing. Clones were sequenced by immunoSEQ multiplex PCR, and TCRdb holds only the in-frame ones, with some missing. Among about 210,000 clones listed, approximately 72% were seen once. Sequences were derived from CD4+ T cells sorted from blood, sampled at approximately week 45, from a patient treated with tofacitinib. The receptor source for this set is a human donor with alopecia areata.

This rearrangement joins TRBV30 to TRBJ2-1; no clear D gene. This CDR3 comprises 14 residues. In germline, CDR1 is GTSNPN, CDR2 SVGIG (reference sequence). V was cut by 4 bases and J by 12 bases, with 22 bases left in between. This chain's CDR3 is CAWTSKAPQTGQFF. The CDR3 nucleotides read TGTGCCTGGACCTCAAAGGCTCCCCAGACGGGGCAGTTCTTC.

This rearrangement joins TRBV2 to TRBJ1-1; tentative D call: TRBD1 (6 bases). CDR3 length equals 12 residues. Trimming took off 4 bases at V and 4 bases at J, with 7 bases between the two ends. CDR1 is SNHLY, CDR2 FYNNEI, per germline. CDR3 in DNA: TGTGCCAGCAGTGGAGGGGGCACTGAAGCTTTCTTT. Protein product: CASSGGGTEAFF.

This rearrangement joins TRBV2 to TRBJ2-7, with D maybe TRBD1 (6 bases). Germline CDR1 reads SNHLY; CDR2 reads FYNNEI. V lost 2 bases to trimming and J lost 2 bases, with 7 bases between them. CDR3 size: 13 residues. CDR3 amino acids: CASSEKGAYEQYF. The CDR3 nucleotides are TGTGCCAGCAGTGAAAAGGGGGCCTACGAGCAGTACTTC.

The chain carries TRBV2 and TRBJ2-4; D unresolved. V was shortened by 5 bases and J by 0 bases, with 8 bases between the two germline ends. The V gene's germline CDR1 is SNHLY and CDR2 FYNNEI. The CDR3 sequence is 14 residues long. The chain's CDR3 is CASSNRLAKNIQYF. The DNA for the CDR3 is TGTGCCAGCAGTAATCGTTTAGCCAAAAACATTCAGTACTTC.

This clone came up once. The genes are TRBV7-9 and TRBJ2-3; weak D call: TRBD2 (6 bases). With 3 bases removed from V and 2 bases from J, the gap between germline ends came to 12 bases. CDR3 size: 15 residues. CDR1 is SEHNR, CDR2 FQNEAQ, per germline (reference sequence). In DNA form, the CDR3 reads TGTGCCAGCAGCTTTGCCGCGGGGAACACAGATACGCAGTATTTT. It codes for CASSFAAGNTDTQYF.

The chain links TRBV6-5 to TRBJ1-2; 12 bases map to TRBD1. The germline V gene has CDR1 MNHEY and CDR2 SVGAGI. J was trimmed by 8 bases and V by 5 bases; bases with no gene match: 6. This CDR3 contains 14 residues. CDR3 in amino acids: CASSGDRGLGGYTF. CDR3 in DNA: TGTGCCAGCAGTGGGGACAGGGGGCTGGGGGGCTACACCTTC.

The CDR3 bases are TGTGCCAGCAGCATTCTGGGCCCAAACACTGAAGCTTTCTTT. Encoded protein: CASSILGPNTEAFF. This rearrangement joins TRBV13 to TRBJ1-1, with D uncertain. V was trimmed by 5 bases and J by 2 bases, leaving 12 bases between them. The germline V gene encodes CDR1 PRHDT and CDR2 FYEKMQ (reference sequence). The length of the CDR3 is 14 residues.

V and J are TRBV30 and TRBJ1-1, with a weak D call TRBD1 (5 bases). CDR1 and CDR2 (germline): GTSNPN, SVGIG (reference sequence). This CDR3 region has 16 residues. V lost 0 bases and J 1 base, leaving 15 bases between the germline ends. CDR3: CAWSVPRPGSNTEAFF. DNA for the CDR3: TGTGCCTGGAGTGTCCCCAGGCCAGGGTCGAACACTGAAGCTTTCTTT.

The genes are TRBV5-1 and TRBJ2-7, with 8 bases matching TRBD1. CDR1 is SGHRS, CDR2 YFSETQ, per germline. J gave up 6 bases and V 4 bases, and 9 bases lay outside the gene matches. CDR3 length: 14 residues. In DNA, the CDR3 is TGCGCCAGCAGCCGGACAGGGACGGCGTTCGAGCAGTACTTC. This sequence encodes CASSRTGTAFEQYF. The full variable domain, with the rest looked up from reference TRBV5-1 and TRBJ2-7, is KAGVTQTPRYLIKTRGQQVTLSCSPISGHRSVSWYQQTPGQGLQFLFEYFSETQRNKGNFPGRFSGRQFSNSRSEMNVSTLELGDSALYLCASSRTGTAFEQYFGPGTRLTVT.

The V and J genes are TRBV30 and TRBJ2-5, with unresolved D. From germline, CDR1 is GTSNPN and CDR2 SVGIG (reference sequence). Trimming took off 2 bases at V and 5 bases at J, with 3 bases between the two ends. The CDR3 runs 10 residues. Here the CDR3 DNA reads TGTGCCTGGAGTAGGGAGACCCAGTACTTC. It encodes CAWSRETQYF.

The chain is built from TRBV6-1 and TRBJ1-5, with a possible D match to TRBD1 (5 bases). CDR1 and CDR2 from the germline V gene are MNHNS and SASEGT. This CDR3 region has 14 residues. V lost 2 bases and J 6 bases, leaving 11 bases between the germline ends. The CDR3 reads CASSESRVGQPQHF. The CDR3 DNA reads as TGTGCCAGCAGTGAAAGCAGGGTCGGTCAGCCCCAGCATTTT.

This clone turned up a few times. V and J are TRBV7-2 and TRBJ1-2; 9 bases fit TRBD1. V lost 0 bases to trimming and J lost 4 bases; unmatched junction nucleotides: 6. In germline, CDR1 is SGHTA, CDR2 FQGNSA. The CDR3 runs 16 residues. CDR3 coding DNA: TGTGCCAGCAGCTTAGCCCCGGGGACAGGGACCTATGGCTACACCTTC. It codes for CASSLAPGTGTYGYTF.

In this sample, this clone turned up a few times. This CDR3 is also generated by other DNA sequences in the sample. This chain joins TRBV29-1 and TRBJ1-1, with unresolved D. Trimming took off 3 bases at V and 0 bases at J, with 2 bases between the two ends. There are 11 residues in the CDR3. Germline V gene lookup returns CDR1 SQVTM and CDR2 ANQGSEA. CDR3 protein: CSVDVNTEAFF. The CDR3 nucleotides read TGCAGCGTTGATGTGAACACTGAAGCTTTCTTT.

The rearrangement uses TRBV29-1 and TRBJ2-1; 11 bases agree with TRBD2. V was clipped by 7 bases and J by 4 bases; unmatched bases: 6. The CDR3 is 14 residues long. Germline-derived CDR1 and CDR2 are SQVTM and ANQGSEA. CDR3 sequence (DNA): TGCAGCGCGCGGGGGACTAGCGGTTACAATGAGCAGTTCTTC. Translating it yields CSARGTSGYNEQFF.

The rearrangement uses TRBV6-6 and TRBJ1-2; D not resolved. This CDR3 contains 11 residues. With 4 bases removed from V and 5 bases from J, the gap between germline ends came to 5 bases. Germline CDR1 and CDR2: MNHNY and SVGAGI (reference sequence). DNA of the CDR3: TGTGCCAGCAGTTGGCAATATGGCTACACCTTC. Translated: CASSWQYGYTF.

This rearrangement joins TRBV7-9 to TRBJ1-1; 10 nucleotides agree with TRBD1. The CDR3 has 16 residues. Germline V lookup: CDR1 SEHNR, CDR2 FQNEAQ (reference sequence). Trimming at V came to 5 bases and at J to 4 bases, leaving 10 bases not matched to a gene. The CDR3 loop is CASSAGRDRGPTEAFF. CDR3 sequence (DNA): TGTGCCAGCAGCGCAGGGCGGGACAGGGGTCCCACTGAAGCTTTCTTT.

The V call is TRBV10-3, the J call TRBJ2-2; D remains ambiguous. The CDR3 totals 14 residues. The V end was cut by 7 bases, the J end by 4 bases, with 13 bases between. Germline V gene data show CDR1 as ENHRY and CDR2 as SYGVKD. CDR3 DNA sequence: TGTGCCATCACGAATCGACGTGGCACCGGGGAGCTGTTTTTT. This sequence encodes CAITNRRGTGELFF.

This chain links TRBV7-2 with TRBJ1-1; a weak D match, TRBD1 (6 bases). Germline V CDR1 and CDR2: SGHTA, FQGNSA. This CDR3 spans 13 amino acids. V was shortened by 6 bases and J by 1 base, with 9 bases between the two germline ends. CDR3 sequence (DNA): TGTGCCAGCAGATGGACAGCGAACACTGAAGCTTTCTTT. This translates into CASRWTANTEAFF.

This clone came up a few times. The chain links TRBV7-9 to TRBJ2-3; either TRBD1 or TRBD2 may fit D (6 bases each). Germline CDR1 reads SEHNR; CDR2 reads FQNEAQ (reference sequence). Trimming stripped 6 bases from V and 2 bases from J, with 12 bases between. This CDR3 contains 14 residues. CDR3 sequence: CASSYGGHTDTQYF. CDR3 bases: TGTGCCAGCAGTTACGGGGGACACACAGATACGCAGTATTTT.

This clone was seen only once. The genes are TRBV30 and TRBJ1-2; no firm D call. The germline V gene has CDR1 GTSNPN and CDR2 SVGIG (reference sequence). With 3 bases removed from V and 6 bases from J, the gap between germline ends came to 14 bases. This CDR3 is built from 13 residues. The CDR3 bases are TGTGCCTGGAGCGCCCGGGTCTTTCATGGCTACACCTTC. It specifies CAWSARVFHGYTF.

This clone was counted a few times. The V and J genes are TRBV29-1 and TRBJ2-6, with D possibly being TRBD1 (6 bases). There are 15 residues in the CDR3. The V end lost 2 bases, the J end lost 4 bases, and 12 bases lay between the germline ends. CDR1 and CDR2 from the germline V gene are SQVTM and ANQGSEA. The CDR3 nucleotides read TGCAGCGTTGAATCTCTGACAGGAGGGGCCAACGTCCTGACTTTC. As protein: CSVESLTGGANVLTF.

The V gene is TRBV19, the J gene TRBJ1-2; D is perhaps TRBD1 (6 bases). The CDR3 covers 14 residues. V gave up 2 bases and J gave up 2 bases, with 9 bases separating them. Germline CDR1 and CDR2: LNHDA and SQIVND (reference sequence). CDR3: CASSIRDKNYGYTF. The CDR3 nucleotides are TGTGCCAGTAGTATACGGGACAAAAACTATGGCTACACCTTC.

The chain employs TRBV29-1 and TRBJ2-5; 7 bases align to TRBD1. CDR3 length: 11 amino acids. The V gene's germline CDR1 is SQVTM and CDR2 ANQGSEA. The CDR3 protein is CRGQIQETQYF. The CDR3 DNA follows: TGCAGGGGACAGATCCAAGAGACCCAGTACTTC. Based on the CDR3 plus reference TRBV29-1 and TRBJ2-5, the full variable domain is SAVISQKPSRDICQRGTSLTIQCQVDSQVTMMFWYRQQPGQSLTLIATANQGSEATYESGFVIDKFPISRPNLTFSTLTVSNMSPEDSSIYLCRGQIQETQYFGPGTRLLVL.

The chain carries TRBV7-2 and TRBJ1-2; TRBD1 might be the D (6 bases). This CDR3 comprises 14 residues. Germline-derived CDR1 and CDR2 are SGHTA and FQGNSA. Trimming left V 4 bases short and J 6 bases short, with 15 bases between. CDR3 amino acids: CASSSADRSNGYTF. For the CDR3, the DNA is TGTGCCAGCAGCTCAGCGGACAGATCTAATGGCTACACCTTC.